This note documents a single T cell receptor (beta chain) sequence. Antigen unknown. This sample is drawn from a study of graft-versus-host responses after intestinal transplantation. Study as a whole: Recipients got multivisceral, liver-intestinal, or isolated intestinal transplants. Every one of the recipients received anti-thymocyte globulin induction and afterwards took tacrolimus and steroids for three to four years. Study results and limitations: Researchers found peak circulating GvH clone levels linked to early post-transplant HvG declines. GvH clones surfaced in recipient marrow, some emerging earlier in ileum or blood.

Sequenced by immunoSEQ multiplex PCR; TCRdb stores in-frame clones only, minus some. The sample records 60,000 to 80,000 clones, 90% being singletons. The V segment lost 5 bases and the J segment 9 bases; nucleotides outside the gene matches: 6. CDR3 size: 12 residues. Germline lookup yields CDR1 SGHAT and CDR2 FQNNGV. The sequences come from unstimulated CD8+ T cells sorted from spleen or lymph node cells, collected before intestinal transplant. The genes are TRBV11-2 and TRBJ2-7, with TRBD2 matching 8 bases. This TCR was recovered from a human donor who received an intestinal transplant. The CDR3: CASSIGGDRQYF. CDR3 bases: TGTGCCAGCAGCATCGGGGGGGACCGGCAGTACTTC.